This is a list of T cell receptor beta chains from one sample in a study of cytomegalovirus exposure and HLA in healthy donors. Sequencing was performed with immunoSEQ multiplex PCR; in TCRdb, only in-frame clones are kept and a portion is missing. The repertoire includes 220,000 or so clones, approximately 87% of them detected once, and roughly 5.7% sits in the top ten. Sample: PBMCs. All receptors derive from a woman aged 18-29 years in good health and CMV-seronegative. Both conserved end residues are part of each CDR3. Fields, in order: clone size, V gene, D gene, J gene, CDR3 length, CDR3 protein, CDR3 DNA. The D gene is left open where the match is weak. The size of a clone is reported for some rows only, either as once, few or many, or as a class for expanded clones.

clone size: few
V gene: TRBV11-2
D gene: -
J gene: TRBJ2-7
CDR3 length: 15
CDR3 protein: CASSSSLREGNEQYF
CDR3 DNA: TGTGCCAGCAGCTCCAGTTTACGTGAAGGGAACGAGCAGTACTTC

clone size: many
V gene: TRBV7-8
D gene: -
J gene: TRBJ1-1
CDR3 length: 13
CDR3 protein: CASSLVQGAEAFF
CDR3 DNA: TGTGCCAGCAGCTTAGTTCAGGGAGCTGAAGCTTTCTTT

clone size: -
V gene: TRBV27
D gene: TRBD1
J gene: TRBJ1-1
CDR3 length: 12
CDR3 protein: CASSRRGHEAFF
CDR3 DNA: TGTGCCAGCAGTCGCAGGGGGCATGAAGCTTTCTTT

clone size: -
V gene: TRBV19
D gene: -
J gene: TRBJ1-2
CDR3 length: 11
CDR3 protein: CASSIGYGYTF
CDR3 DNA: TGTGCCAGTAGTATTGGATATGGCTACACCTTC

clone size: few
V gene: TRBV11-2
D gene: TRBD2
J gene: TRBJ2-1
CDR3 length: 15
CDR3 protein: CASSLQTSGVNEQFF
CDR3 DNA: TGTGCCAGCAGCTTACAGACTAGCGGGGTCAATGAGCAGTTCTTC

clone size: -
V gene: TRBV6-1
D gene: -
J gene: TRBJ2-3
CDR3 length: 14
CDR3 protein: CASRPGTMADTQYF
CDR3 DNA: TGTGCCAGCAGGCCCGGGACAATGGCAGATACGCAGTATTTT

clone size: once
V gene: TRBV18
D gene: -
J gene: TRBJ2-2
CDR3 length: 15
CDR3 protein: CASSPEGGVAGELFF
CDR3 DNA: TGTGCCAGCTCACCCGAGGGAGGTGTCGCCGGGGAGCTGTTTTTT

clone size: -
V gene: TRBV9
D gene: TRBD1
J gene: TRBJ2-2
CDR3 length: 13
CDR3 protein: CASSVTGTGELFF
CDR3 DNA: TGTGCCAGCAGCGTGACAGGGACCGGGGAGCTGTTTTTT

clone size: few
V gene: TRBV9
D gene: -
J gene: TRBJ2-2
CDR3 length: 13
CDR3 protein: CASSVAHTGELFF
CDR3 DNA: TGTGCCAGCAGCGTCGCCCATACCGGGGAGCTGTTTTTT

clone size: -
V gene: TRBV5-1
D gene: -
J gene: TRBJ2-7
CDR3 length: 14
CDR3 protein: CASSRPGIPYEQYF
CDR3 DNA: TGCGCCAGCAGCCGACCCGGGATCCCCTACGAGCAGTACTTC

clone size: few
V gene: TRBV7-6
D gene: -
J gene: TRBJ2-2
CDR3 length: 12
CDR3 protein: CASSFISGELFF
CDR3 DNA: TGTGCCAGCAGCTTTATCTCCGGGGAGCTGTTTTTT

clone size: -
V gene: TRBV5-1
D gene: TRBD1
J gene: TRBJ2-5
CDR3 length: 16
CDR3 protein: CASSLAGQGAGETQYF
CDR3 DNA: TGCGCCAGCAGCTTGGCGGGACAGGGGGCAGGAGAGACCCAGTACTTC

clone size: -
V gene: TRBV28
D gene: -
J gene: TRBJ1-5
CDR3 length: 16
CDR3 protein: CASSTGYQGSNQPQHF
CDR3 DNA: TGTGCCAGCAGCACAGGTTACCAAGGTAGCAATCAGCCCCAGCATTTT

clone size: -
V gene: TRBV29-1
D gene: TRBD1
J gene: TRBJ1-4
CDR3 length: 13
CDR3 protein: CSAGDREGEKLFF
CDR3 DNA: TGCAGCGCCGGTGACAGGGAGGGTGAAAAACTGTTTTTT

clone size: -
V gene: TRBV9
D gene: -
J gene: TRBJ1-4
CDR3 length: 15
CDR3 protein: CASSPSGGTNEKLFF
CDR3 DNA: TGTGCCAGCAGCCCCTCCGGGGGCACTAATGAAAAACTGTTTTTT

clone size: few
V gene: TRBV27
D gene: -
J gene: TRBJ2-1
CDR3 length: 14
CDR3 protein: CASTFAGSYNEQFF
CDR3 DNA: TGTGCCAGCACTTTCGCAGGGAGCTACAATGAGCAGTTCTTC

clone size: -
V gene: TRBV5-1
D gene: TRBD1
J gene: TRBJ2-1
CDR3 length: 18
CDR3 protein: CASSPGQGRGSFDNEQFF
CDR3 DNA: TGCGCCAGCAGCCCGGGACAGGGGCGGGGGTCTTTCGACAATGAGCAGTTCTTC

clone size: -
V gene: TRBV6-4
D gene: TRBD1
J gene: TRBJ1-6
CDR3 length: 14
CDR3 protein: CASRRQGYNSPLHF
CDR3 DNA: TGTGCCAGCAGGAGACAGGGGTATAATTCACCCCTCCACTTT

clone size: -
V gene: TRBV7-9
D gene: TRBD1
J gene: TRBJ2-1
CDR3 length: 16
CDR3 protein: CASSPPPGQGRHEQFF
CDR3 DNA: TGTGCCAGCAGCCCCCCTCCAGGACAGGGCAGGCATGAGCAGTTCTTC

clone size: -
V gene: TRBV30
D gene: -
J gene: TRBJ1-4
CDR3 length: 13
CDR3 protein: CAWSVRANEKLFF
CDR3 DNA: TGTGCCTGGAGTGTAAGGGCTAATGAAAAACTGTTTTTT

clone size: -
V gene: TRBV28
D gene: TRBD1
J gene: TRBJ2-7
CDR3 length: 16
CDR3 protein: CATYTQGAPMGYEQYF
CDR3 DNA: TGTGCCACCTATACACAGGGGGCGCCGATGGGCTACGAGCAGTACTTC

clone size: -
V gene: TRBV6-5
D gene: -
J gene: TRBJ2-7
CDR3 length: 15
CDR3 protein: CASSYLGTFSYEQYF
CDR3 DNA: TGTGCCAGCAGTTACTTGGGGACGTTCTCCTACGAGCAGTACTTC

clone size: -
V gene: TRBV5-1
D gene: TRBD1
J gene: TRBJ2-7
CDR3 length: 15
CDR3 protein: CASRPGQLSSYEQYF
CDR3 DNA: TGCGCCAGCAGGCCGGGACAGTTGAGCTCCTACGAGCAGTACTTC

clone size: -
V gene: TRBV9
D gene: -
J gene: TRBJ1-2
CDR3 length: 13
CDR3 protein: CASSVAPNYGYTF
CDR3 DNA: TGTGCCAGCAGCGTAGCTCCCAACTATGGCTACACCTTC

clone size: -
V gene: TRBV19
D gene: TRBD2
J gene: TRBJ2-3
CDR3 length: 17
CDR3 protein: CASSISGSPVGTDTQYF
CDR3 DNA: TGTGCCAGTAGTATTAGCGGGAGCCCCGTTGGTACAGATACGCAGTATTTT

clone size: -
V gene: TRBV5-1
D gene: -
J gene: TRBJ2-7
CDR3 length: 14
CDR3 protein: CASSLVRGAYEQYF
CDR3 DNA: TGCGCCAGCAGCTTGGTCAGGGGGGCCTACGAGCAGTACTTC

clone size: -
V gene: TRBV2
D gene: TRBD2
J gene: TRBJ2-5
CDR3 length: 17
CDR3 protein: CASSEWTSGSGGETQYF
CDR3 DNA: TGTGCCAGCAGTGAATGGACTAGCGGGTCAGGGGGGGAGACCCAGTACTTC

clone size: -
V gene: TRBV10-1
D gene: -
J gene: TRBJ1-1
CDR3 length: 15
CDR3 protein: CASSQGKGLEAEAFF
CDR3 DNA: TGCGCCAGCAGCCAAGGAAAGGGCCTTGAGGCTGAAGCTTTCTTT

clone size: -
V gene: TRBV6-1
D gene: TRBD1
J gene: TRBJ1-1
CDR3 length: 15
CDR3 protein: CASSEDRGVGTEAFF
CDR3 DNA: TGTGCCAGCAGTGAAGACAGGGGCGTGGGCACTGAAGCTTTCTTT

clone size: once
V gene: TRBV6-1
D gene: TRBD1
J gene: TRBJ2-4
CDR3 length: 15
CDR3 protein: CASSDPGQGRNIQYF
CDR3 DNA: TGTGCCAGCAGTGACCCCGGACAGGGGCGGAACATTCAGTACTTC

clone size: -
V gene: TRBV5-1
D gene: -
J gene: TRBJ1-4
CDR3 length: 15
CDR3 protein: CASSFRGQEVEKLFF
CDR3 DNA: TGCGCCAGCAGCTTCCGAGGGCAGGAGGTTGAAAAACTGTTTTTT

clone size: -
V gene: TRBV18
D gene: -
J gene: TRBJ1-1
CDR3 length: 15
CDR3 protein: CASSPVPGSNTEAFF
CDR3 DNA: TGTGCCAGCTCACCAGTACCGGGGTCGAACACTGAAGCTTTCTTT